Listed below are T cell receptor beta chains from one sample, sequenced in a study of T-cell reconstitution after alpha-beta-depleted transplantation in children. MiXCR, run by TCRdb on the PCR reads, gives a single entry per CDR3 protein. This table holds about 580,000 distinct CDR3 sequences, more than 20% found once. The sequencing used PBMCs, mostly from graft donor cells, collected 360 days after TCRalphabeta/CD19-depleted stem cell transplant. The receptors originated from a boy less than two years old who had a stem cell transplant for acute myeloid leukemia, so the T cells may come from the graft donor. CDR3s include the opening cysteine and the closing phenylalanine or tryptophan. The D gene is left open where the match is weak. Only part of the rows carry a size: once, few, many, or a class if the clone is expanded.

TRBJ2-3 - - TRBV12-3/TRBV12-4 CASTSTEGTDTQYF TGTGCCAGCACCTCGACAGAAGGCACAGATACGCAGTATTTT
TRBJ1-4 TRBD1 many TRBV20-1 CSASRGGEEKLFF TGCAGTGCTAGTAGAGGGGGCGAGGAAAAACTGTTTTTT
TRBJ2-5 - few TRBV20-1 CSASGLVKETQYF TGCAGTGCTAGCGGCTTAGTTAAAGAGACCCAGTACTTC
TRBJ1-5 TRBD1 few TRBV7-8 CASSLVSTGINQPQHF TGTGCCAGCAGCTTGGTCTCGACAGGGATCAATCAGCCCCAGCATTTT
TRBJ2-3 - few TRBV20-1 CSAQPRGAATTDTQYF TGCAGTGCTCAACCGAGGGGGGCAGCGACCACAGATACGCAGTATTTT
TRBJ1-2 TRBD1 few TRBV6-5 CASSYLQGVSSTF TGTGCCAGCAGTTACCTCCAGGGGGTTTCCTCCACCTTC
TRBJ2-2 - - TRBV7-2 CASSPDLLTGELFF TGTGCCAGCAGCCCGGACTTACTCACCGGGGAGCTGTTTTTT
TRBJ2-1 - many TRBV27 CASSLGPPSYNEQFF TGTGCCAGCAGTTTAGGCCCCCCTTCCTACAATGAGCAGTTCTTC
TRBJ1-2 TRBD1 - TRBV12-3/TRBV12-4 CASCGTGPNYGYTF TGTGCCAGCTGCGGGACAGGGCCCAACTATGGCTACACCTTC
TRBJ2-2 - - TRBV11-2 CASSLTMTVTNTGELFF TGTGCCAGCAGCTTAACTATGACAGTTACGAACACCGGGGAGCTGTTTTTT
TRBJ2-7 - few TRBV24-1 CATSDSRDPSSYEQYF TGTGCCACCAGTGATTCCCGGGACCCCAGCTCCTACGAGCAGTACTTC
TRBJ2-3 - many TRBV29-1 CSAGGAADTQYF TGCAGCGCCGGTGGGGCGGCAGATACGCAGTATTTT
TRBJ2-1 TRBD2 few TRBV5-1 CASSLPPPERGYSYNEQFF TGCGCCAGCAGCTTGCCACCCCCGGAGCGGGGGTACTCCTACAATGAGCAGTTCTTC
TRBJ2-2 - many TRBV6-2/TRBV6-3 CASSNTFTGELFF TGTGCCAGCAGTAACACCTTTACCGGGGAGCTGTTTTTT
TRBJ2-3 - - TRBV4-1 CASSQQLTDTQYF TGCGCCAGCAGCCAACAGCTCACAGATACGCAGTATTTT
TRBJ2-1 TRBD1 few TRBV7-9 CASSVTQGSDEQFF TGTGCCAGCAGCGTTACACAGGGGAGCGATGAGCAGTTCTTC
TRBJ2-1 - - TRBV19 CASIDWATQEQFF TGTGCCAGTATCGACTGGGCGACCCAAGAGCAGTTCTTC
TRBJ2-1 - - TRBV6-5 CASGPDNEQFF TGTGCCAGCGGCCCCGACAATGAGCAGTTCTTC
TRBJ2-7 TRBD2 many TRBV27 CASSSIAGETYEQYF TGTGCCAGCAGTTCAATAGCGGGGGAAACCTACGAGCAGTACTTC
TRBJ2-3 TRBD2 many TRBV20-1 CSAPPGTSGGADTQYF TGCAGTGCCCCCCCCGGGACTAGCGGGGGGGCAGATACGCAGTATTTT
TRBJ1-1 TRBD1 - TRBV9 CASSVDRGMTNTEAFF TGTGCCAGCAGCGTTGACAGGGGGATGACGAACACTGAAGCTTTCTTT
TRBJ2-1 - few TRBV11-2 CASSLAAYRSEQFF TGTGCCAGCAGCTTAGCCGCCTACCGAAGTGAGCAGTTCTTC
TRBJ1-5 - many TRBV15 CATSLGQSNQPQHF TGTGCCACCAGCCTAGGACAATCCAATCAGCCCCAGCATTTT
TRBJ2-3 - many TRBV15 CATSRDGRVTDTQYF TGTGCCACCAGCAGAGACGGAAGAGTAACAGATACGCAGTATTTT
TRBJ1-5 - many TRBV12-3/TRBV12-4 CASSLMGTNQPQHF TGTGCCAGCAGTTTAATGGGGACCAATCAGCCCCAGCATTTT
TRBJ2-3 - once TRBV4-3 CDSSQDRDDRPPPDTQYF TGCGACAGCAGCCAAGATAGGGACGATCGACCACCGCCAGATACGCAGTATTTT
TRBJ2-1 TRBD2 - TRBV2 CASGGSGRTYNEQFF TGTGCCAGCGGAGGTAGCGGGAGGACCTACAATGAGCAGTTCTTC